This T cell receptor beta chain was profiled in a study of T-cell memory formation after mild COVID-19. The CDR3 has 13 amino acids. Looked up from germline, CDR1 is MDHEN and CDR2 is SYDVKM. J lost 12 bases, V lost 2 bases, and 6 bases had no gene match. Constant-segment-primed 5'RACE gave TCR alpha and TCR beta cDNA libraries with sample barcodes and UMIs. TCRdb redid the calling of the 5' RACE reads with MiXCR, one entry per CDR3 protein. The table includes roughly 110,000 distinct CDR3 sequences, about 15% detected once. This clonotype was detected only a few times. The sample consisted of PBMCs or a T cell subset sorted from them (not recorded which). The chain combines TRBV28 with TRBJ1-4; 7 nucleotides agree with TRBD1. The TCR sequence derives from an adult woman who had mild COVID-19 (a few samples of this study predate the infection). Cell type and time point are not known. CDR3 nucleotides: TGTGCCAGCAGTTTAACCCTTGGGACAGAACTGTTTTTT. Its translation is CASSLTLGTELFF. The variable domain in full, completed from reference TRBV28 and TRBJ1-4, reads DVKVTQSSRYLVKRTGEKVFLECVQDMDHENMFWYRQDPGLGLRLIYFSYDVKMKEKGDIPEGYSVSREKKERFSLILESASTNQTSMYLCASSLTLGTELFFGSGTQLSVL.